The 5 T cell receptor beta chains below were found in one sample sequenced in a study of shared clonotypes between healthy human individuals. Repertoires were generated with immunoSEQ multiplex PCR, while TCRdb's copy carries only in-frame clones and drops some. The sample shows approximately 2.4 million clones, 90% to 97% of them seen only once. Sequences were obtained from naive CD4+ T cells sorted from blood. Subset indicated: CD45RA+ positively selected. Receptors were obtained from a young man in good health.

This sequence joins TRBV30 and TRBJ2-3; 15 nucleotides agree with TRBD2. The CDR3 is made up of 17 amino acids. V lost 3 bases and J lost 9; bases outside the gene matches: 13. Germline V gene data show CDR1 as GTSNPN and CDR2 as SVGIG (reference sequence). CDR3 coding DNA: TGTGCCTGGAGCGTGCCAGGGACTAGCGGGAGGTGGGAGACGCAGTATTTT. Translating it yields CAWSVPGTSGRWETQYF.

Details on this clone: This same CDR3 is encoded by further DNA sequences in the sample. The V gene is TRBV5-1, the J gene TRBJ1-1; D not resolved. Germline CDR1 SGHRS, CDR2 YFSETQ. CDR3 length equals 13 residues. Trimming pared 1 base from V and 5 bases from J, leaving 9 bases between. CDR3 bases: TGCGCCAGCAGCTTGTCACGGGATACTGAAGCTTTCTTT. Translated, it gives CASSLSRDTEAFF. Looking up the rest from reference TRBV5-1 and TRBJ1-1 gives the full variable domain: KAGVTQTPRYLIKTRGQQVTLSCSPISGHRSVSWYQQTPGQGLQFLFEYFSETQRNKGNFPGRFSGRQFSNSRSEMNVSTLELGDSALYLCASSLSRDTEAFFGQGTRLTVV.

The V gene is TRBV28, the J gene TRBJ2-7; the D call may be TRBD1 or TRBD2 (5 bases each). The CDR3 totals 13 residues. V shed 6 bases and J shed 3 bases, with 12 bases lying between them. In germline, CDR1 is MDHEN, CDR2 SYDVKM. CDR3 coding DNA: TGTGCCAGCAGCCCAGGGAGAGACTACGAGCAGTACTTC. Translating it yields CASSPGRDYEQYF.

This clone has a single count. The CDR3 here is CASSLDRYRGSNEKLFF. The CDR3 nucleotides read TGTGCCAGCAGCTTAGATAGGTACAGAGGGTCTAATGAAAAACTGTTTTTT. The chain joins TRBV7-9 to TRBJ1-4; D gene uncertain. Deletions cut 1 base from V and 3 bases from J, with 15 bases between. The CDR3 spans 17 residues. Germline V gene data show CDR1 as SEHNR and CDR2 as FQNEAQ (reference sequence). Complete variable domain (other parts from reference TRBV7-9 and TRBJ1-4): DTGVSQNPRHKITKRGQNVTFRCDPISEHNRLYWYRQTLGQGPEFLTYFQNEAQLEKSRLLSDRFSAERPKGSFSTLEIQRTEQGDSAMYLCASSLDRYRGSNEKLFFGSGTQLSVL.

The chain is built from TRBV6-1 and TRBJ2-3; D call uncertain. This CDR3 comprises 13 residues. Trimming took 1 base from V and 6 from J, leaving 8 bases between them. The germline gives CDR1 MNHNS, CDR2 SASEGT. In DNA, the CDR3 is TGTGCCAGCAGTGAAGGGGCCGGGGATACGCAGTATTTT. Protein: CASSEGAGDTQYF.